This passage covers 21 T cell receptor beta chains from one sample sequenced in a study of cytomegalovirus exposure and HLA in healthy donors. PCR primers comprised 60 Vbeta and 13 Jbeta primers. Using immunoSEQ multiplex PCR, the repertoire was profiled, and TCRdb retains in-frame clones only, with some absent. Altogether 160,000 or so clones are present, 60% to 85% being singletons, with the ten largest covering around 7%. The specimen sequenced was PBMCs. These TCRs come from a woman aged 40-49 years in good health and CMV-seropositive.

The V gene is TRBV30, the J gene TRBJ1-2; 9 bases fit TRBD1. The germline V gene has CDR1 GTSNPN and CDR2 SVGIG (reference sequence). V gave up 5 bases and J gave up 2 bases; unmatched junction bases: 6. This CDR3 region has 14 residues. The CDR3 loop reads CAWRNDRGNYGYTF. As DNA, the CDR3 is TGTGCCTGGCGAAACGACAGGGGGAACTATGGCTACACCTTC. The full variable domain, completed using reference TRBV30 and TRBJ1-2, is SQTIHQWPATLVQPVGSPLSLECTVEGTSNPNLYWYRQAAGRGLQLLFYSVGIGQISSEVPQNLSASRPQDRQFILSSKKLLLSDSGFYLCAWRNDRGNYGYTFGSGTRLTVV.

The chain carries TRBV5-1 and TRBJ1-6; D unclear. The length of the CDR3 is 17 residues. V dropped 0 bases and J dropped 3 bases, with 13 bases sitting between them. The germline gives CDR1 SGHRS, CDR2 YFSETQ. Here the CDR3 DNA reads TGCGCCAGCAGCTTGGATTGGCAGAACGACTATAATTCACCCCTCCACTTT. As protein: CASSLDWQNDYNSPLHF.

This chain uses TRBV27 with TRBJ1-1; 7 positions match TRBD1. With 8 bases clipped from V and 1 base from J, the junction kept 7 bases outside the gene matches. The V gene's germline CDR1 is MNHEY and CDR2 SMNVEV (reference sequence). CDR3 size: 14 residues. CDR3 protein: CASSAHRGNTEAFF. For the CDR3, the DNA is TGTGCCAGCTCGGCCCACAGGGGGAACACTGAAGCTTTCTTT.

The chain recombines TRBV6-5 with TRBJ2-3; 12 nucleotides agree with TRBD2. Trimming took 5 bases from V and 7 from J; bases not matched to a gene: 7. This CDR3 region has 15 residues. Germline V gives CDR1 MNHEY, CDR2 SVGAGI. As DNA, the CDR3 is TGTGCCAGCAGTCCCCGACTAGCGGGGGCCTATACGCAGTATTTT. This encodes CASSPRLAGAYTQYF.

CDR3: CASRPSSYNSPLHF. The CDR3 DNA follows: TGTGCCAGCAGACCTAGCTCCTATAATTCACCCCTCCACTTT. The rearrangement joins TRBV27 to TRBJ1-6; no reliable D call. The CDR3 runs to 14 residues. V dropped 6 bases and J dropped 0 bases, with 6 bases sitting between them. The V gene's germline CDR1 is MNHEY and CDR2 SMNVEV (reference sequence).

The chain is built from TRBV9 and TRBJ2-3; 8 bases agree with TRBD2. In germline, CDR1 is SGDLS, CDR2 YYNGEE. The CDR3 consists of 15 residues. After removal of 3 bases from V and 4 bases from J, the junction contained 7 bases not matched to a gene. The CDR3 sequence: CASSAGTRDPDTQYF. The DNA of the CDR3 is TGTGCCAGCAGCGCCGGGACTAGGGACCCAGATACGCAGTATTTT.

This clone was seen a few times. The chain links TRBV2 to TRBJ2-1; D is possibly TRBD1 (7 bases). This CDR3 is 16 amino acids long. Germline V lookup: CDR1 SNHLY, CDR2 FYNNEI. V was clipped by 9 bases and J by 4 bases, with 22 bases between them. CDR3 DNA sequence: TGTGCCAGTACTGCAAGGGGGCGGGGATCATACAATGAGCAGTTCTTC. It yields the protein CASTARGRGSYNEQFF. The complete variable domain, with remaining parts taken from reference TRBV2 and TRBJ2-1, reads EPEVTQTPSHQVTQMGQEVILRCVPISNHLYFYWYRQILGQKVEFLVSFYNNEISEKSEIFDDQFSVERPDGSNFTLKIRSTKLEDSAMYFCASTARGRGSYNEQFFGPGTRLTVL.

The chain combines TRBV5-1 with TRBJ1-1; D not certain. The CDR3 consists of 15 residues. V was cut by 0 bases and J by 1 base, with 10 bases left in between. The germline V gene has CDR1 SGHRS and CDR2 YFSETQ. CDR3 sequence reads: CASSLGRIPNTEAFF. The CDR3, as DNA: TGCGCCAGCAGCTTGGGTCGTATTCCGAACACTGAAGCTTTCTTT.

The chain has TRBV28 and TRBJ1-2, with 8 bases matching TRBD1. With 2 bases clipped from V and 8 bases from J, the junction kept 10 bases outside the gene matches. The germline V gene has CDR1 MDHEN and CDR2 SYDVKM. The CDR3 loop spans 15 amino acids. Here the CDR3 DNA reads TGTGCCAGCAGTTTACCAGGGGGCGATTTCGGGGGCTACACCTTC. This gives the protein CASSLPGGDFGGYTF.

This rearrangement joins TRBV6-5 to TRBJ2-1; TRBD1 is a possible D gene (5 bases). Germline V CDR1 and CDR2: MNHEY, SVGAGI. CDR3 length: 13 residues. Trimming left V 6 bases short and J 0 bases short, with 6 bases between. The CDR3 region is CASRGLSYNEQFF. CDR3 nucleotides: TGTGCCAGCAGGGGGCTCTCCTACAATGAGCAGTTCTTC.

This clone appeared a few times. The gene calls are TRBV4-1 and TRBJ1-2; no reliable D call. The CDR3 totals 15 residues. V gave up 0 bases and J gave up 4 bases, with 12 bases separating them. From germline, CDR1 is MGHRA and CDR2 YSYEKL. The CDR3 DNA follows: TGCGCCAGCAGCCAAGATCCGGCGGGCAGCTATGGCTACACCTTC. Protein: CASSQDPAGSYGYTF.

Only one count was recorded for this clone. The chain has TRBV30 and TRBJ2-4, with 7 bases that match TRBD2. The germline gives CDR1 GTSNPN, CDR2 SVGIG (reference sequence). The CDR3 covers 14 residues. The ends lost 0 bases at V and 9 bases at J; junction bases unmatched: 8. The CDR3 loop reads CAWSVLAREGIQYF. CDR3 in DNA: TGTGCCTGGAGTGTACTAGCGCGGGAAGGCATTCAGTACTTC. Full variable domain (missing parts from reference TRBV30 and TRBJ2-4): SQTIHQWPATLVQPVGSPLSLECTVEGTSNPNLYWYRQAAGRGLQLLFYSVGIGQISSEVPQNLSASRPQDRQFILSSKKLLLSDSGFYLCAWSVLAREGIQYFGAGTRLSVL.

The V gene is TRBV5-6, the J gene TRBJ1-1, with 7 bases matching TRBD1. The V and J ends lost 2 bases and 2 bases, in that order; junction bases with no gene match: 6. The germline V gene encodes CDR1 SGHDT and CDR2 YYEEEE. The CDR3 runs 15 residues. The CDR3 nucleotides are TGTGCCAGCAGCTTAGGACAGGTGGCCAACACTGAAGCTTTCTTT. It translates to CASSLGQVANTEAFF.

The chain employs TRBV28 and TRBJ2-5; TRBD2 agrees at 7 bases. The germline gives CDR1 MDHEN, CDR2 SYDVKM. The CDR3 runs 15 residues. V trimming: 2 bases; J trimming: 2 bases; junction bases outside the gene matches: 5. CDR3 DNA sequence: TGTGCCAGCAGTTTAGCCACTAGCGCACAAGAGACCCAGTACTTC. It is translated as CASSLATSAQETQYF.

The chain is built from TRBV9 and TRBJ1-2; D gene unclear. The ends were cut back, 2 bases at V and 7 bases at J, with 12 bases in the middle. Germline loops: CDR1 SGDLS, CDR2 YYNGEE. This CDR3 comprises 13 residues. The CDR3 DNA follows: TGTGCCAGCAGCGTCGCGGTAAACGGTGGCTACACCTTC. Amino acid sequence: CASSVAVNGGYTF.

The genes are TRBV10-3 and TRBJ2-3; 8 bases map to TRBD2. CDR1 is ENHRY and CDR2 is SYGVKD in the germline V gene. CDR3 length equals 17 residues. V shed 2 bases, J shed 4 bases, and the junction held 11 bases outside the gene matches. This chain's CDR3 is CAISELILAGVPDTQYF. DNA of the CDR3: TGTGCCATCAGTGAGCTGATCCTAGCGGGTGTCCCAGATACGCAGTATTTT.

The chain is built from TRBV7-7 and TRBJ2-7; 8 nucleotides line up with TRBD2. Unmatched junction bases numbered 8, after V lost 5 bases and J lost 11 bases. Germline V gene sequence: CDR1 SSHAT, CDR2 FNYEAQ (reference sequence). The CDR3 totals 12 residues. CDR3 nucleotide sequence: TGTGCCAGCAGCCCCCGGGGGGGGGTGAAGTACTTC. Amino acid sequence: CASSPRGGVKYF.

This sequence joins TRBV15 and TRBJ2-2; possible D gene TRBD1, 5 bases. V lost 0 bases to trimming and J lost 5 bases, with 7 bases between them. CDR1 and CDR2 (germline): LNHNV, YYDKDF (reference sequence). The length of the CDR3 is 14 residues. The CDR3 reads CATSRDPGTGELFF. The CDR3 DNA reads TGTGCCACCAGCAGAGACCCAGGGACCGGGGAGCTGTTTTTT.

This chain joins TRBV7-2 and TRBJ1-2; 9 bases line up with TRBD1. This CDR3 is built from 13 residues. Germline CDR1 is SGHTA and CDR2 is FQGNSA. V was clipped by 5 bases and J by 8 bases; unmatched bases: 6. In nucleotides, the CDR3 is TGTGCCAGCAGCCTTACAGGGGGCAACGGCTACACCTTC. Encoded protein: CASSLTGGNGYTF.

This clone was picked up a small number of times. V and J are TRBV12-5 and TRBJ2-1, with 7 bases lining up with TRBD2. With 7 bases clipped from V and 7 bases from J, the junction kept 10 bases outside the gene matches. CDR1 LGHNT and CDR2 FRNRAP come from the germline V gene. The CDR3 consists of 14 residues. The CDR3 DNA sequence: TGTGCTAGTGCCGTACGGGGGGACTCGAATGAGCAGTTCTTC. Translating gives CASAVRGDSNEQFF.

The J gene is TRBJ1-5, the V gene TRBV4-1, with a weak D call TRBD1 (5 bases). The CDR3 is 15 amino acids. Germline V lookup: CDR1 MGHRA, CDR2 YSYEKL. V gave up 0 bases and J gave up 3 bases, with 9 bases separating them. In DNA form, the CDR3 reads TGCGCCAGCAGCCAAGATTTGACAGTCAATCAGCCCCAGCATTTT. Translated: CASSQDLTVNQPQHF.